This T cell receptor (beta chain) is from a study of T cells expressing NK-cell markers. In regard to this clonotype: Its antigen remains unidentified.

TCRdb re-called the 5' RACE reads; every CDR3 protein appears as one record, without DNA. The repertoire shows about 180,000 distinct CDR3 sequences; the top ten hold over 20%. Regarding the study as a whole: Researchers report these clonotypes also headed the CD3+CD56-NKG2C+ fraction in four donors.

Germline loops: CDR1 DFQATT, CDR2 SNEGSKA (reference sequence). There are 15 residues in the CDR3. This clonotype was sampled from a man aged 18 to 69 in good health. Material for sequencing was blood T cells: a sorted CD56 or NKG2C T cell subset, CD4+ or CD8+ T cells, or bulk PBMC T cells (not recorded which). The rearrangement joins TRBV20-1 to TRBJ2-3; the TRBD2 assignment by TCRdb is unverifiable without DNA. CDR3 residues: CSAGTSGVFTDTQYF.